These 7 T cell receptor beta chains originate from one sample sequenced in a study of CD8 T cells in ankylosing spondylitis. What these receptors recognize is not known. Each CDR3 protein is one row after TCRdb ran MiXCR on the 5' RACE reads. The data show 75,000 to 95,000 distinct CDR3 sequences, 9% seen once. Study-level findings and limits: A TCR beta motif made of 7 to 9 highly homologous variants seemed typical of ankylosing spondylitis blood.

The material sequenced was blood, either unsorted or a sorted T cell fraction (not recorded which). The receptors derive from a male donor with ankylosing spondylitis.

This rearrangement joins TRBV19 to TRBJ2-3; no clear D. Germline CDR1 and CDR2: LNHDA and SQIVND (reference sequence). V was pared by 3 bases and J by 3 bases, with 13 bases between. CDR3 length: 15 residues. The CDR3 reads CASSMAGLPTDTQYF. DNA for the CDR3: TGTGCCAGTAGTATGGCAGGCCTCCCGACAGATACGCAGTATTTT.

In this sample, this clonotype turned up a few times. The rearrangement joins TRBV11-2 to TRBJ2-7; 10 nucleotides align to TRBD2. Per germline, CDR1 SGHAT and CDR2 FQNNGV. The J segment lost 3 bases and the V segment lost 3 bases, leaving 2 bases of the junction unmatched. There are 14 residues in the CDR3. CDR3 bases: TGTGCCAGCAGCTTTAGCGGGAGGTTCTACGAGCAGTACTTC. Translating it yields CASSFSGRFYEQYF.

The CDR3 DNA is TGCAGCGTTGGGACTCTAGCGGGACATAGCACAGATACGCAGTATTTT. As protein: CSVGTLAGHSTDTQYF. The chain couples TRBV29-1 to TRBJ2-3, with 9 positions matching TRBD2. CDR1 is SQVTM and CDR2 is ANQGSEA in the germline V gene. Germline trimming cut 4 bases from V and 0 bases from J; bases unmatched to any gene: 8. This CDR3 spans 16 amino acids.

There are a few counts of this clonotype. The V gene is TRBV20-1, the J gene TRBJ2-3, with TRBD2 identical over 7 bases. V shed 0 bases and J 0 bases; nucleotides not matched to a gene: 6. Germline loops: CDR1 DFQATT, CDR2 SNEGSKA (reference sequence). The CDR3 length is 16 residues. Here the CDR3 reads CSARDWGGPSTDTQYF. In DNA, the CDR3 is TGCAGTGCTAGAGATTGGGGGGGACCTAGCACAGATACGCAGTATTTT.

This clonotype was counted many times. V gene TRBV25-1 combines with J gene TRBJ2-1; no firm D call. Between the trimmed V and J ends, which lost 5 bases and 6 bases, there was a span of 2 bases. The CDR3 consists of 10 residues. Germline V gives CDR1 MGHDK, CDR2 SYGVNS. DNA for the CDR3: TGTGCCAGCAGTCTCAATGAGCAGTTCTTC. Amino acids: CASSLNEQFF.

This clonotype appeared a few times. The V call is TRBV5-1, the J call TRBJ1-2; perhaps TRBD1 as D (5 bases). The germline CDR1 and CDR2 sequences are SGHRS and YFSETQ. This CDR3 is 14 amino acids long. V was clipped by 0 bases and J by 8 bases, with 14 bases between them. The CDR3 region is CASSLGEGAEGYTF. The CDR3 DNA follows: TGCGCCAGCAGCTTGGGAGAAGGGGCGGAGGGCTACACCTTC.

This clonotype has only a few counts. No DNA is shown, since the ends of the CDR3 on it are uncertain; the CDR3 is the one TCRdb lists. The chain carries TRBV5-1 and TRBJ1-4. The CDR3 totals 15 residues, both ends included. Germline CDR1 SGHRS, CDR2 YFSETQ. CDR3 loop: CASSLGDQLMKNCFF.